These T cell receptor beta chains were read from a single sample in a study of CD8+ T cells in alopecia areata. Method: immunoSEQ multiplex PCR; TCRdb's copy keeps in-frame clones and lacks some. The sample includes about 97,000 clones, about two fifths of them seen just once. Sequenced input: CD4+ T cells sorted from blood. These receptors came from a human donor with alopecia areata. CDR3s include the opening cysteine and the closing phenylalanine or tryptophan. Fields, in order: D gene, V gene, clone size, J gene, CDR3 DNA, CDR3 protein. The D gene is left open where the match is weak. The size entry is marked missing in some rows and otherwise reads once, few, many or a size class.

NA	TRBV6-4	NA	TRBJ2-1	TGTGCCAGCAGCCGTACCGGGACACCGGGGCGTTTGTCCCAATCTGACCAGTTCTTC	CASSRTGTPGRLSQSDQFF
NA	TRBV6-5	NA	TRBJ2-2	TGTGCCACACAGCATGGGTCTTCGCTGGCCGGGGAGCTGTTTTTT	CATQHGSSLAGELFF
NA	TRBV29-1	few	TRBJ1-1	TGCAGCGTTCAGAAGGGGAACACTGAAGCTTTCTTT	CSVQKGNTEAFF
NA	TRBV5-1	NA	TRBJ2-6	TGCGCCAGCAGGTCGGTTAGCTCTGGGGCCAACGTCCTGACTTTC	CASRSVSSGANVLTF
NA	TRBV29-1	few	TRBJ1-5	TGCAGCGTTGAAGATTTGCCCAATCAGCCCCAGCATTTT	CSVEDLPNQPQHF
TRBD1	TRBV30	NA	TRBJ1-2	TGTGCCTGGCTACGGGACAGGGTAATAGGCTACACCTTC	CAWLRDRVIGYTF
TRBD2	TRBV7-2	NA	TRBJ2-1	TGTGCCAGCAGCTTAGGGACTAGCAATGAGCAGTTCTTC	CASSLGTSNEQFF
TRBD1	TRBV5-1	NA	TRBJ1-1	TGCGCCAGCAGTCGACAGGGACACACTGAAGCTTTCTTT	CASSRQGHTEAFF
TRBD2	TRBV5-1	NA	TRBJ2-7	TGCGCCAGCAGCCGGGAATATAGCGGGGGCCACTACGAGCAGTACTTC	CASSREYSGGHYEQYF
NA	TRBV6-5	NA	TRBJ2-3	TGTGCCAGCCGCGAGGCGGTCACAGATACGCAGTATTTT	CASREAVTDTQYF
TRBD2	TRBV4-1	once	TRBJ2-3	TGCGCCAGCAGCCCAACCAAACTAGCGGGGACAGATACGCAGTATTTT	CASSPTKLAGTDTQYF
NA	TRBV7-2	few	TRBJ2-3	TGTGCCAGCAGCTTCAGCGGACCGGGAAGCACAGATACGCAGTATTTT	CASSFSGPGSTDTQYF
TRBD1	TRBV7-2	few	TRBJ2-7	TGTGCCAGCAGCCCTCGTTGGACAGGGAGCTCCTACGAGCAGTACTTC	CASSPRWTGSSYEQYF
TRBD1	TRBV6-5	NA	TRBJ1-6	TGTGCCAGCAGTTACGGGACAGGTTATAATTCACCCCTCCACTTT	CASSYGTGYNSPLHF